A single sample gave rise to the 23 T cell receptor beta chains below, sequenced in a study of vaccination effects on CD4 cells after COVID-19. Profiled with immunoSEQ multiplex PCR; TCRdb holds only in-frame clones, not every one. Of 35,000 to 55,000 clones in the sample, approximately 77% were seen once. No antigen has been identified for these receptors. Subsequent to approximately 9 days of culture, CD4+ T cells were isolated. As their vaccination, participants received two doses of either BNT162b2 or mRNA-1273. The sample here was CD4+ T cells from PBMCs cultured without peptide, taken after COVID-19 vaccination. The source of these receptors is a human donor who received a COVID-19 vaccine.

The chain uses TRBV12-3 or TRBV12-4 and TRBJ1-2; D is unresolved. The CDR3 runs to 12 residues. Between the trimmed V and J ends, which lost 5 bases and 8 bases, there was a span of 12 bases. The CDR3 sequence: CASSERRGGYTF. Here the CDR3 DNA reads TGTGCCAGCAGTGAACGCAGAGGAGGCTACACCTTC.

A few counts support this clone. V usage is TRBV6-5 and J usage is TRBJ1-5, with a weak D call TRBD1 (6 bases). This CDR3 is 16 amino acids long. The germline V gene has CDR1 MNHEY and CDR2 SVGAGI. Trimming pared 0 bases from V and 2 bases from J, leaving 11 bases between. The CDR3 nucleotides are TGTGCCAGCAGTTACTCGAGACAGGCCGGCAATCAGCCCCAGCATTTT. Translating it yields CASSYSRQAGNQPQHF.

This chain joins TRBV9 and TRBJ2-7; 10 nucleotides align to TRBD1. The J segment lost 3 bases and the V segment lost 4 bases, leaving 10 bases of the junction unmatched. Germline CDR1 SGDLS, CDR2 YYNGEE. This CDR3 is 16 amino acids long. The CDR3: CASSPTRDRGFYEQYF. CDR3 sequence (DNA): TGTGCCAGCAGCCCCACCAGGGACAGGGGTTTCTACGAGCAGTACTTC.

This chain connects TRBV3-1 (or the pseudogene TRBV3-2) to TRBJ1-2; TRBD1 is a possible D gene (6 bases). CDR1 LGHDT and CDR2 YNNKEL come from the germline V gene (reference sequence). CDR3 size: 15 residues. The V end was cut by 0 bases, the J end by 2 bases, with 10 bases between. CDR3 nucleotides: TGTGCCAGCAGCCAAGATCCGACAGGCAACTATGGCTACACCTTC. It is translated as CASSQDPTGNYGYTF.

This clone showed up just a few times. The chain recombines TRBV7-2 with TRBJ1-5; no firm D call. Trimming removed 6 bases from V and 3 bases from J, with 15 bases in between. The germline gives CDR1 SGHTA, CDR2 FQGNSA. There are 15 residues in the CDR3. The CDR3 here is CASRPPGGFNQPQHF. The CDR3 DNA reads TGTGCCAGCAGGCCCCCGGGTGGGTTCAATCAGCCCCAGCATTTT.

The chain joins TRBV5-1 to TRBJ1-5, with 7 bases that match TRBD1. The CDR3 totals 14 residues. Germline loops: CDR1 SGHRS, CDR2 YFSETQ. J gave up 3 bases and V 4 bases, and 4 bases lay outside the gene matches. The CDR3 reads CASSPGQVNQPQHF. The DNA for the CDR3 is TGCGCCAGCAGCCCCGGACAGGTCAATCAGCCCCAGCATTTT.

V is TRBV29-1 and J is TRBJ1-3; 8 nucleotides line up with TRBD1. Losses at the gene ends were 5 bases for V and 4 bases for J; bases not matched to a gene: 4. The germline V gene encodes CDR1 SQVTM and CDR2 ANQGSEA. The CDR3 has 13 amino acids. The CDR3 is CSVSGGEGNTIYF. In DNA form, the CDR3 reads TGCAGCGTTTCAGGGGGCGAAGGAAACACCATATATTTT.

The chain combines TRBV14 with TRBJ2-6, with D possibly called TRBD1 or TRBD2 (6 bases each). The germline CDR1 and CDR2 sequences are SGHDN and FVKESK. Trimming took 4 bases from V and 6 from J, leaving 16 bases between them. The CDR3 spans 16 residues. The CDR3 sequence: CASSPRRGAKANVLTF. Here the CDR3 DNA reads TGTGCCAGCAGCCCACGAAGGGGGGCGAAGGCCAACGTCCTGACTTTC.

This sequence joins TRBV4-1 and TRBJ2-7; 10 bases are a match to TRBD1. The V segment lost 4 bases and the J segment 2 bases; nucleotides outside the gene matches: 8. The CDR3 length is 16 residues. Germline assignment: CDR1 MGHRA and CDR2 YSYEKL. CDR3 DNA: TGCGCCAGCAGCCGGGGGACAGGGGAGGCCACCTACGAGCAGTACTTC. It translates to CASSRGTGEATYEQYF.

The CDR3 sequence is CASRADRESTDTQYF. For the CDR3, the DNA is TGTGCCAGCAGGGCCGACAGGGAAAGCACAGATACGCAGTATTTT. The chain is built from TRBV6-6 and TRBJ2-3; 7 nucleotides match TRBD1. The CDR3 has 15 residues. Trimming at V came to 6 bases and at J to 0 bases, leaving 6 bases not matched to a gene. Germline-derived CDR1 and CDR2 are MNHNY and SVGAGI (reference sequence).

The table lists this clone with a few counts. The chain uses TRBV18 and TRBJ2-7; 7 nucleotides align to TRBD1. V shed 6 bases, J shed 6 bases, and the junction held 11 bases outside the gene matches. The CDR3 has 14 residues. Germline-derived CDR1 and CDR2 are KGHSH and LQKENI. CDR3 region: CASSSGTVRGEQYF. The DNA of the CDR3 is TGTGCCAGCTCGAGTGGGACAGTACGGGGCGAGCAGTACTTC. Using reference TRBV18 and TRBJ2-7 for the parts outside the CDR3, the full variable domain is NAGVMQNPRHLVRRRGQEARLRCSPMKGHSHVYWYRQLPEEGLKFMVYLQKENIIDESGMPKERFSAEFPKEGPSILRIQQVVRGDSAAYFCASSSGTVRGEQYFGPGTRLTVT.

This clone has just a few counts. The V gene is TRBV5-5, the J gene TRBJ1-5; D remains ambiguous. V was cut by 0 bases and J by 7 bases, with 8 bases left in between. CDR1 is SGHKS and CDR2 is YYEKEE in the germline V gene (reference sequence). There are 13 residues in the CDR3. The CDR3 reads CASSLDEGQPQHF. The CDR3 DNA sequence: TGTGCCAGCAGCTTGGATGAAGGACAGCCCCAGCATTTT.

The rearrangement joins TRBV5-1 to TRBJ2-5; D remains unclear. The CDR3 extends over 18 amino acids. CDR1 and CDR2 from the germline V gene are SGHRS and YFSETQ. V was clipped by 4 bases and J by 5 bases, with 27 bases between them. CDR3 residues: CASSLWMILGSTSETQYF. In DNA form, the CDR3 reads TGCGCCAGCAGCCTGTGGATGATCCTAGGTAGTACGAGTGAGACCCAGTACTTC.

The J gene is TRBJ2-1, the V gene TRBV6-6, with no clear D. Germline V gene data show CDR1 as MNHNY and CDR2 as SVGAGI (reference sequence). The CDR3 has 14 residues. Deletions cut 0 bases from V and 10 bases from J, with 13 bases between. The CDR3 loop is CASSYSMGIPEQFF. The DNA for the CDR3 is TGTGCCAGCAGTTACTCGATGGGGATTCCGGAGCAGTTCTTC.

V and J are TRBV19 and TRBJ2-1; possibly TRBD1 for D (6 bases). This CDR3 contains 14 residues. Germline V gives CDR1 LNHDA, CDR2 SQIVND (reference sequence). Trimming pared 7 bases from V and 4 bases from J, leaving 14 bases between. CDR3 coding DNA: TGTGCCAGTAAATTGGACAGCCTTTACAATGAGCAGTTCTTC. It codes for CASKLDSLYNEQFF.

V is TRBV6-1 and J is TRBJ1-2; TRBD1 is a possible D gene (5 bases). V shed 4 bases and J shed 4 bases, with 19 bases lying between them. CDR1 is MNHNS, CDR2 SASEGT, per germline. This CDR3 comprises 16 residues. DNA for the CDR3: TGTGCCAGCAGTGGCGGGGACGGCCAGGCATTCTATGGCTACACCTTC. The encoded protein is CASSGGDGQAFYGYTF.

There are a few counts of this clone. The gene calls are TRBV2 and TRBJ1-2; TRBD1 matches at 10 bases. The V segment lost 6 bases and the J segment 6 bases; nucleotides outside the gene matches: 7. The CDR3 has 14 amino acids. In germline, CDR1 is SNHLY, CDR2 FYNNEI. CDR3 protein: CASSRQGAQDGYTF. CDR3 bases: TGTGCCAGCAGCCGACAGGGGGCTCAGGATGGCTACACCTTC. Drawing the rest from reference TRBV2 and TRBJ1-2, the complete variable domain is EPEVTQTPSHQVTQMGQEVILRCVPISNHLYFYWYRQILGQKVEFLVSFYNNEISEKSEIFDDQFSVERPDGSNFTLKIRSTKLEDSAMYFCASSRQGAQDGYTFGSGTRLTVV.

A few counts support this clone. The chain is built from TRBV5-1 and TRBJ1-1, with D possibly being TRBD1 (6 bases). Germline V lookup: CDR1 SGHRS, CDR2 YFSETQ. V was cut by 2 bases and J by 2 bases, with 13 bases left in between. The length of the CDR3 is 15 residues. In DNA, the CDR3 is TGCGCCAGCAGCTTACAGGGTTCTGCTAACACTGAAGCTTTCTTT. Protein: CASSLQGSANTEAFF.

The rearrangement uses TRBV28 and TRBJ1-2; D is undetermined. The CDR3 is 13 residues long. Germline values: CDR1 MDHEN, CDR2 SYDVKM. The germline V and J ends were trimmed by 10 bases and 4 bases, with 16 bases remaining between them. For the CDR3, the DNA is TGTGCCATCCGAGAGGGCTTGGGCTATGGCTACACCTTC. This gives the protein CAIREGLGYGYTF.

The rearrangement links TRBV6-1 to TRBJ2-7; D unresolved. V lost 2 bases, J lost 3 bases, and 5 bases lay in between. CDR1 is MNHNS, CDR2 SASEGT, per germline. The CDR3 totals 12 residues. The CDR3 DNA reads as TGTGCCAGCAGTGAAAAGGACTACGAGCAGTACTTC. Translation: CASSEKDYEQYF.

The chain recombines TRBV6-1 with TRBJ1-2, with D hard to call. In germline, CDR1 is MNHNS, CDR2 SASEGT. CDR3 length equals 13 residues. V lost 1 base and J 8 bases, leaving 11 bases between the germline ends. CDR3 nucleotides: TGTGCCAGCAGTGAAGTTAGTCTTGGGGGCTACACCTTC. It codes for CASSEVSLGGYTF.

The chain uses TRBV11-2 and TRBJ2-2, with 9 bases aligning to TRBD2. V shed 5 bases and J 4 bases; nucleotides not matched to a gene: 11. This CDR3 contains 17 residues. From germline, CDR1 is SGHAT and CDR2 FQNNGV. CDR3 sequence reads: CASSPLGLAGVTGELFF. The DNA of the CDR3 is TGTGCCAGCAGCCCATTGGGGTTAGCGGGAGTCACCGGGGAGCTGTTTTTT. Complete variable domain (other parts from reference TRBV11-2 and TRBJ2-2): EAGVAQSPRYKIIEKRQSVAFWCNPISGHATLYWYQQILGQGPKLLIQFQNNGVVDDSQLPKDRFSAERLKGVDSTLKIQPAKLEDSAVYLCASSPLGLAGVTGELFFGEGSRLTVL.

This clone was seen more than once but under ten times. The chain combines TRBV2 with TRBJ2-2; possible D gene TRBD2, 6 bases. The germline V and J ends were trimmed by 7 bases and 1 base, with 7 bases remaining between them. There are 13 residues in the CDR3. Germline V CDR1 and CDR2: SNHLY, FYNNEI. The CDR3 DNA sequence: TGTGCCAGCATGCGGGGGAACACCGGGGAGCTGTTTTTT. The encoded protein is CASMRGNTGELFF.